A single sample gave rise to the 4 T cell receptor beta chains below, sequenced in a study of OX40 agonist ivuxolimab in advanced cancers. Using immunoSEQ multiplex PCR, the repertoire was profiled, and TCRdb retains in-frame clones only, with some absent. Among 52,000 or so clones, 94% were seen once, and the ten largest hold around 10%. The sample was CD4+ or CD8+ T cells sorted from blood, taken in a trial of the OX40 agonist ivuxolimab. These receptors were taken from an adult with an advanced solid tumor such as melanoma, head and neck, liver or kidney cancer.

The CDR3 protein is CASRETGGAGELFF. CDR3 sequence (DNA): TGTGCCAGCAGAGAGACAGGGGGTGCCGGGGAGCTGTTTTTT. The rearrangement links TRBV6-4 to TRBJ2-2; the match to TRBD1 covers 9 bases. CDR3 size: 14 residues. V lost 6 bases, J lost 6 bases, and 5 bases stayed unmatched. Germline CDR1 and CDR2: MRHNA and SNTAGT.

The chain combines TRBV5-4 with TRBJ2-7; 13 bases line up with TRBD2. CDR1 is SGHNT and CDR2 is YYREEE in the germline V gene (reference sequence). CDR3 size: 16 residues. The junction had 3 bases not matched to a gene; V was cut back by 3 bases and J by 0 bases. The CDR3 coding sequence is TGTGCCAGCAGCTACGGACTAGCGGGAGACTCCTACGAGCAGTACTTC. Protein: CASSYGLAGDSYEQYF. The full variable domain, in which reference TRBV5-4 and TRBJ2-7 provide the parts outside the CDR3, is ETGVTQSPTHLIKTRGQQVTLRCSSQSGHNTVSWYQQALGQGPQFIFQYYREEENGRGNFPPRFSGLQFPNYSSELNVNALELDDSALYLCASSYGLAGDSYEQYFGPGTRLTVT.

The rearrangement links TRBV27 to TRBJ1-4, with D unclear. Germline V gene data show CDR1 as MNHEY and CDR2 as SMNVEV (reference sequence). Trimming took 5 bases from V and 2 from J, leaving 6 bases between them. The CDR3 has 13 amino acids. CDR3 loop: CASSPGTNEKLFF. The DNA of the CDR3 is TGTGCCAGCAGTCCAGGTACTAATGAAAAACTGTTTTTT.

CDR3 bases: TGTGCCAGCAGCGCCGACCCCGGGTTTGATGAGCAGTTCTTC. It is translated as CASSADPGFDEQFF. The genes are TRBV11-3 and TRBJ2-1, with D unclear. Germline-derived CDR1 and CDR2 are SGHNT and YENEEA. Trimming left V 5 bases short and J 8 bases short, with 16 bases between. The CDR3 extends over 14 amino acids.